The clone carrying this T cell receptor beta chain has a handful of counts. What it recognizes is unknown. Via MiXCR, TCRdb re-called the reads, giving one row per CDR3 protein. This sample has a few hundred thousand distinct CDR3 sequences, with around a quarter found just once. Trimming left V 0 bases short and J 6 bases short, with 13 bases between. The CDR3 is 15 amino acids. In germline, CDR1 is MNHNY, CDR2 SVGAGI (reference sequence). The data originate from a study of T cell repertoires in cytomegalovirus infection. At the level of the study: CMV epitopes in the study were HLA-C-restricted (recently identified) and HLA-B-restricted (well studied). Evidence of both CMV infection and a matching HLA type came from public TCR beta signatures.

Findings and limits, study-wide: Clonotypes of TCR beta that were HLA-C-restricted and CMV-specific dominated the ex vivo response.

Material: cultured PBMCs, obtained from culture after CMV antigen stimulation. The rearrangement joins TRBV6-6 to TRBJ2-3; D is perhaps TRBD1 (5 bases). This clonotype was obtained from a human donor in good health (CMV status not recorded). Some clones in this sample may be carry-over from other donors' samples. The CDR3 spells CASSYSGHLADTQYF. The CDR3, as DNA: TGTGCCAGCAGTTACTCGGGGCATCTGGCCGATACGCAGTATTTT.